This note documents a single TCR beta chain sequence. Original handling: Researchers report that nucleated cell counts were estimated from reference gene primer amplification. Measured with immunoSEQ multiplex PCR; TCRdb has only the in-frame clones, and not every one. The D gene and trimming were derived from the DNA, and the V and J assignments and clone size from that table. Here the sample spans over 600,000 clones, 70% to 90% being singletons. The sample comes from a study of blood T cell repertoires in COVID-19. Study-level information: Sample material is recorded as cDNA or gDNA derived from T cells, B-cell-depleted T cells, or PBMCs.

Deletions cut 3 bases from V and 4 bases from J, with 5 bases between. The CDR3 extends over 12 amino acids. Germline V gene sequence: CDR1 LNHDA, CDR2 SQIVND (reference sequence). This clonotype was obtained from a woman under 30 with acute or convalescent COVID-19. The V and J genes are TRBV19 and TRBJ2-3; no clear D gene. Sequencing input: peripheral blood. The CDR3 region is CASSMRSDTQYF. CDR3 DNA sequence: TGTGCCAGTAGTATGAGGTCAGATACGCAGTATTTT.